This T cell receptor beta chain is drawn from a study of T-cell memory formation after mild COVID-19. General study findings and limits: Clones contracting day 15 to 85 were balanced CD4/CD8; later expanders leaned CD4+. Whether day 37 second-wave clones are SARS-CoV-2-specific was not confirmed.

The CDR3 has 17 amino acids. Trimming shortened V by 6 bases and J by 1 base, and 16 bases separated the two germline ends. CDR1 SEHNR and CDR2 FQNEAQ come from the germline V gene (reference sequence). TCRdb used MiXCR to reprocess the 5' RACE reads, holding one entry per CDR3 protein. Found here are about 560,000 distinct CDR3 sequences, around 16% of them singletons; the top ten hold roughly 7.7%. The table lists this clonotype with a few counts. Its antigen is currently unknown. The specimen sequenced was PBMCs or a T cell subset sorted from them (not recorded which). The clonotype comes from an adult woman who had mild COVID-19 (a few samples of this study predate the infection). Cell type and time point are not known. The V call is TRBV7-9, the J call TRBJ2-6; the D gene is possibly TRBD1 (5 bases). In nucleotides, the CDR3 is TGTGCCAGCAGGCCTGTCCAGGGCAATTCTGGGGCCAACGTCCTGACTTTC. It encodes CASRPVQGNSGANVLTF.